This entry describes one T cell receptor (beta chain). Antigen: not known. One end of the junction varies from germline; a read error may be responsible. As judged by recently defined diagnostic criteria, patients with Susac syndrome had definite or probable disease. The CDR3 has 15 amino acids. CDR1 and CDR2 (germline): SGHVS, FNYEAQ. These data are taken from a study of CD8 T cells in Susac syndrome. Across the study: When blood was drawn, the patients with Susac syndrome were therapy-naive, on corticosteroids, or on intravenous immunoglobulin alone.

General study findings and limits: Clonal expansion was missing from Susac syndrome CD4+ T cell repertoires.

The RNA, about 0.5 to 1 ug, was put through reverse transcription using random hexamers. Amplification of TCR beta CDR3 spanned 54 Vbeta and 13 Jbeta via immunoSEQ multiplex PCR. TCRdb reanalysed the immunoSEQ multiplex PCR reads using MiXCR and keeps one entry per CDR3 protein. This table holds about 140,000 distinct CDR3 sequences, 95% found once. The receptor's source is a human donor with Susac syndrome. Specimen: CD4+ T cells from PBMCs. The rearrangement links TRBV7-6 to TRBJ2-1; tentative D call: TRBD1 (5 bases). CDR3 region: CASSKERGRWDEQFF. The CDR3 DNA sequence: TGTGCTAGCAGCAAGGAAAGGGGAAGATGGGATGAGCAGTTCTTC.